Shown below are 11 T cell receptor beta chains from a single sample sequenced in a study of OX40 agonist ivuxolimab in advanced cancers. The protocol was immunoSEQ multiplex PCR, while the TCRdb copy is restricted to in-frame clones and leaves out a portion. The sample contains roughly 73,000 clones, roughly 80% of which appear only once. Specimen: CD4+ or CD8+ T cells sorted from blood, collected in a trial of the OX40 agonist ivuxolimab. The receptor source for this set is an adult with an advanced solid tumor such as melanoma, head and neck, liver or kidney cancer.

CDR3 bases: TGTGCCAGCAGCATTGGGACAGGGTCCCCCTACGAGCAGTACTTC. It yields the protein CASSIGTGSPYEQYF. V and J are TRBV7-3 and TRBJ2-7; TRBD1 matches at 9 bases. The CDR3 has 15 residues. Germline V gene lookup returns CDR1 SGHTA and CDR2 FQGTGA. The V and J ends lost 5 bases and 2 bases, in that order; junction bases with no gene match: 7. Complete variable domain (other parts from reference TRBV7-3 and TRBJ2-7): GAGVSQTPSNKVTEKGKYVELRCDPISGHTALYWYRQSLGQGPEFLIYFQGTGAADDSGLPNDRFFAVRPEGSVSTLKIQRTERGDSAVYLCASSIGTGSPYEQYFGPGTRLTVT.

The genes are TRBV5-6 and TRBJ1-3; D might be TRBD1 (6 bases). CDR3 length equals 15 residues. V was shortened by 3 bases and J by 2 bases, with 12 bases between the two germline ends. CDR1 and CDR2 from the germline V gene are SGHDT and YYEEEE. In DNA, the CDR3 is TGTGCCAGCAGCTCTAAACAGGGAGCTGGAAACACCATATATTTT. This translates into CASSSKQGAGNTIYF.

J is TRBJ2-3 and V is TRBV4-3; D unclear. This CDR3 contains 14 residues. Germline lookup yields CDR1 LGHNA and CDR2 YSLEER. V was pared by 0 bases and J by 12 bases, with 16 bases between. The CDR3 loop reads CASSQEITTWYQYF. The CDR3 bases are TGCGCCAGCAGCCAAGAAATTACCACATGGTACCAGTATTTT.

The chain is built from TRBV28 and TRBJ2-7; 7 bases agree with TRBD2. With V trimmed by 2 bases and J by 7 bases, 8 bases remained unmatched. The CDR3 has 14 amino acids. CDR1 is MDHEN and CDR2 is SYDVKM in the germline V gene. Here the CDR3 DNA reads TGTGCCAGCAGTTTAGCGCAAGCCGGGAGGGAGCAGTACTTC. Residues: CASSLAQAGREQYF.

The chain links TRBV4-3 to TRBJ1-5; D is ambiguous. Per germline, CDR1 LGHNA and CDR2 YSLEER. The CDR3 is 15 amino acids. The V and J ends lost 0 bases and 7 bases respectively, with 13 bases between them. CDR3 residues: CASSQENRGGQPQHF. CDR3 sequence (DNA): TGCGCCAGCAGCCAAGAAAATAGAGGAGGCCAGCCCCAGCATTTT.

The chain links TRBV19 to TRBJ1-1, with D possibly matching TRBD1 (5 bases). The CDR3 is 15 residues long. Germline-derived CDR1 and CDR2 are LNHDA and SQIVND (reference sequence). Trimming took off 4 bases at V and 2 bases at J, with 14 bases between the two ends. In DNA form, the CDR3 reads TGTGCCAGTAGTAGGTCCAGGACAACAAACACTGAAGCTTTCTTT. Encoded protein: CASSRSRTTNTEAFF. The complete variable domain, with remaining parts taken from reference TRBV19 and TRBJ1-1, reads DGGITQSPKYLFRKEGQNVTLSCEQNLNHDAMYWYRQDPGQGLRLIYYSQIVNDFQKGDIAEGYSVSREKKESFPLTVTSAQKNPTAFYLCASSRSRTTNTEAFFGQGTRLTVV.

The chain is built from TRBV5-1 and TRBJ2-7; D gene unclear. The CDR3 extends over 11 amino acids. Germline values: CDR1 SGHRS, CDR2 YFSETQ. V dropped 3 bases and J dropped 7 bases, with 8 bases sitting between them. The CDR3: CASSSLGEQYF. As DNA, the CDR3 is TGCGCCAGCAGCTCCCTTGGGGAGCAGTACTTC. The whole variable domain, filled in from reference TRBV5-1 and TRBJ2-7, reads KAGVTQTPRYLIKTRGQQVTLSCSPISGHRSVSWYQQTPGQGLQFLFEYFSETQRNKGNFPGRFSGRQFSNSRSEMNVSTLELGDSALYLCASSSLGEQYFGPGTRLTVT.

The chain links TRBV28 to TRBJ2-5, with 9 bases that match TRBD2. The germline V gene encodes CDR1 MDHEN and CDR2 SYDVKM. CDR3 length equals 15 residues. Unmatched junction bases numbered 10, after V lost 6 bases and J lost 5 bases. CDR3 DNA: TGTGCCAGCAGCACCTCGGGACTAGCAAGGGAGACCCAGTACTTC. It is translated as CASSTSGLARETQYF. Full variable domain (rest looked up from reference TRBV28 and TRBJ2-5): DVKVTQSSRYLVKRTGEKVFLECVQDMDHENMFWYRQDPGLGLRLIYFSYDVKMKEKGDIPEGYSVSREKKERFSLILESASTNQTSMYLCASSTSGLARETQYFGPGTRLLVL.

The chain links TRBV6-6 to TRBJ2-3, with D maybe TRBD2 (6 bases). Trimming pared 6 bases from V and 14 bases from J, leaving 27 bases between. Germline V lookup: CDR1 MNHNY, CDR2 SVGAGI (reference sequence). The CDR3 is made up of 15 amino acids. In nucleotides, the CDR3 is TGTGCCAGCAGGGCCGGGTTTGGGCTAGCCGCGCGGGGGTATTTT. Amino acids: CASRAGFGLAARGYF.

The V gene is TRBV7-2, the J gene TRBJ2-7; D gene ambiguous. CDR1 is SGHTA, CDR2 FQGNSA, per germline. The V and J ends lost 4 bases and 6 bases respectively, with 7 bases between them. This CDR3 comprises 11 residues. The CDR3 DNA sequence: TGTGCCAGCAGCTCCAGAGGCGAGCAGTACTTC. It translates to CASSSRGEQYF.

This clone came up once. The V gene is TRBV29-1, the J gene TRBJ1-6, with D tentatively TRBD1 (5 bases). CDR1 and CDR2 (germline): SQVTM, ANQGSEA. Deletions cut 3 bases from V and 8 bases from J, with 14 bases between. This CDR3 contains 14 residues. The CDR3 region is CSVDLETAHSPLHF. CDR3 DNA: TGCAGCGTTGATTTGGAGACAGCACATTCACCCCTCCACTTT.